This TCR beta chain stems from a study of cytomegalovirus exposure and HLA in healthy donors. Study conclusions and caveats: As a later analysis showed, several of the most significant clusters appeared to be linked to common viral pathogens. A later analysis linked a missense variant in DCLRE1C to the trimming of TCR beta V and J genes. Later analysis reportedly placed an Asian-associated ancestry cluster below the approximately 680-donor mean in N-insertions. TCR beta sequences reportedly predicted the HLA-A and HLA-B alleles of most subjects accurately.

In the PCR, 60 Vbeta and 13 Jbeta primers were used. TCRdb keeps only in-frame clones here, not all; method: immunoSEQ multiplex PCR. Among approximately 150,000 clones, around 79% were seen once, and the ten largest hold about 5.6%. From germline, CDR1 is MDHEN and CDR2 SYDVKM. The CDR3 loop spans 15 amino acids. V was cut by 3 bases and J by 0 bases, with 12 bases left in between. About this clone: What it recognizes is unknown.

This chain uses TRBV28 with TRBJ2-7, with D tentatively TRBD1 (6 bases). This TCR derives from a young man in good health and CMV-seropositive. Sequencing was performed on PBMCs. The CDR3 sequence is CASSLQGPTSYEQYF. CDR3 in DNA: TGTGCCAGCAGTTTGCAGGGGCCGACCTCCTACGAGCAGTACTTC.